This T cell receptor beta chain comes out of a study of vaccination effects on CD4 cells after COVID-19 (dated 2022 in TCRdb). With regard to the full study: Two doses of either the BNT162b2 or the mRNA-1273 mRNA SARS-CoV-2 vaccine were administered to participants. In two convalescent patients, pre-vaccine samples were collected 16 days and one week ahead of the first dose, 142 and 148 days after COVID-19 diagnosis. SARS-CoV-2 spike-specific CD4+ TCR repertoires from before and after mRNA vaccination were compared in COVID-19 convalescent patients and in infection-naive vaccine recipients. The full study included roughly 11 COVID-19 convalescent patients and several SARS-CoV-2-naive healthy vaccine recipients. Cultures from other donors in the study were sequenced with the Oncomine TCR Beta short-read assay on an Illumina iSeq 100. Study-wide findings and limitations: For convalescent patients, new clones induced by the vaccine made up most of the post-vaccine spike-reactive repertoire, and these new clones were largely distinct from the clones induced by infection. Limitations of the study were the small number of convalescent patients and the absence of early post-infection timepoints. At late post-vaccination timepoints, both infection-induced and vaccine-induced clones showed marked clonal contraction, consistent with waning T cell responses.

Between the V and J ends, shortened by 1 base and 1 base respectively, the junction contains 4 bases. The CDR3 sequence holds 13 residues, the cysteine and phenylalanine included. Only the CDR3 DNA is retained, 39 bases long and in frame from the first base. CDR1 is given as SEHNR and CDR2 as FQNEAQ, both from the germline V gene (reference sequence). In the ViraFEST assay, PBMC were stimulated with viral peptide pools, and TCR sequencing was then used to find antigen-specific CD4+ T cell clonotypes based on their expansion. After more than 9 days of culture, CD4+ T cells were isolated with the EasySep CD4+ T cell isolation kit. PCR-confirmed SARS-CoV-2 infection had occurred in convalescent patients between March and December 2020, before the Alpha, Beta and Delta variants emerged in the United States. About 2.1 million PBMC per well were cultured in IMDM with 5% human AB serum, roughly 10 IU/ml IL-2 and gentamicin, plus 10 ug/ml peptides. On days 3 and 7, half of the culture medium was replaced with fresh IL-2-containing medium. Unless noted otherwise, every peptide stimulation condition was cultured in triplicate wells. PBMC were separated from whole blood using Ficoll-Paque Plus gradient centrifugation and were then either cryopreserved at -140C or used fresh. The QIAamp micro DNA kit was used to extract genomic DNA from the cultured CD4+ T cells.

Preparation of the library involved the immunoSEQ multiplex PCR assay. TCR beta CDR3 sequencing was performed on DNA from the cultured, isolated CD4+ T cells. The authors' analysis ran thus. Non-productive TCR sequences were removed, reads were trimmed to the CDR3 region, and CDR3s of at least 7 amino acids were retained. Antigen-specific clonotypes were identified with the MANAFEST web app by comparing expansion in peptide wells against reference cultures. Positive clones required FDR<0.05 expansion versus reference and all other wells, odds ratio above 5, and frequency above 0.1% in two replicate wells. Clonotypes significantly expanded in SARS-CoV-2 spike wells and in at least one common cold coronavirus spike condition were defined as cross-reactive. Levenshtein distance calculated with the stringdist R package was used to assess CDR3 similarity, and unrooted trees were constructed with ape in R 3.6.1. TCRdb's version of the immuneACCESS table is confined to in-frame rearrangements and falls short of the full clone set. An unresolved V gene accounts for under half of the shortfall where checked; the remainder is of unknown origin. The V and J calls and clone size were taken over from that table, and D and trimming were inferred from the DNA. The sample records 20,000 to 25,000 clones, 70% to 80% of which are singletons. The ten largest account for 35% to 40% of the sample.

This clone has only a few counts. Which antigen it targets is not known. Per-base qualities were not stored, and no clone one base away is much larger. This sequence originates from a human donor who had a prior SARS-CoV-2 infection. The starting material was CD4+ T cells from PBMCs cultured with a peptide pool, obtained before COVID-19 vaccination. The V and J genes are TRBV7-9 and TRBJ1-1; no D gene call is confident. CDR3 loop: CASSLVENTEAFF. The nucleotide sequence is TGTGCCAGCAGCTTAGTGGAGAACACTGAAGCTTTCTTT.